The clone carrying this T cell receptor (beta chain) was seen ten or more times. These data originate in a study of T cells after yellow fever vaccination. As for the study in general: With SMART-Seq v4 Ultra Low Input, the fractions containing low cell numbers were prepared.

TCRdb redid the calling of the 5' RACE reads with MiXCR, one entry per CDR3 protein. Of some 23,000 distinct CDR3 sequences detected, around 3.4% appear once; the ten largest clones hold approximately 0.94%. Whole-study findings and limits: Most primary-vaccination clones reappeared after the booster (approximately 95% CD4, more than 70% CD8). Within FACS-sorted repertoires, abundant clonotypes contaminating from the bulk population could be present. A minor fraction of clonotypes spanned both CD4 and CD8 compartments.

This TCR came from a man aged 18-30 years who received the YFV17D yellow fever vaccine. The input for sequencing was PBMCs, either bulk or a sorted T-cell subset (CD4+, CD8+, memory, or dextramer-sorted; not recorded which), taken 45 days after the first yellow fever vaccination.

The CDR3 nucleotides are TGTGCCAGCAGCCGCGACAGGGAAGAGACCCAGTACTTC. Its translation: CASSRDREETQYF. This rearrangement joins TRBV11-2 to TRBJ2-5; TRBD1 aligns across 7 bases. V gave up 5 bases and J gave up 3 bases; unmatched junction bases: 3. The germline V gene has CDR1 SGHAT and CDR2 FQNNGV. The CDR3 extends over 13 amino acids.